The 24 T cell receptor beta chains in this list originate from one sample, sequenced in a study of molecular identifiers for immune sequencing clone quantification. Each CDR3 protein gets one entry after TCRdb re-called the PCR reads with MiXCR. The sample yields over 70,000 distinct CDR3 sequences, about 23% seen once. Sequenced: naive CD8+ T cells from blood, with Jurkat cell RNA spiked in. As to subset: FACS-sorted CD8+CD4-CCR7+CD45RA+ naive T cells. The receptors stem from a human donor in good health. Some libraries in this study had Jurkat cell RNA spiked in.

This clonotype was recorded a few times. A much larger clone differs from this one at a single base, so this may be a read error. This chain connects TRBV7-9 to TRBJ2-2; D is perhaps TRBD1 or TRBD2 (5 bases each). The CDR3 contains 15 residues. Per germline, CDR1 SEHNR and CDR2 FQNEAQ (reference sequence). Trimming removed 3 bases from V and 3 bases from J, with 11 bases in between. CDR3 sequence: CASSFRDLHTGELFF. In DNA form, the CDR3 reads TGTGCCAGCAGCTTTCGGGACCTACACACCGGGGAGCTGTTTTTT. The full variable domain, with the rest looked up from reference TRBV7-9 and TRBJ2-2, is DTGVSQNPRHKITKRGQNVTFRCDPISEHNRLYWYRQTLGQGPEFLTYFQNEAQLEKSRLLSDRFSAERPKGSFSTLEIQRTEQGDSAMYLCASSFRDLHTGELFFGEGSRLTVL.

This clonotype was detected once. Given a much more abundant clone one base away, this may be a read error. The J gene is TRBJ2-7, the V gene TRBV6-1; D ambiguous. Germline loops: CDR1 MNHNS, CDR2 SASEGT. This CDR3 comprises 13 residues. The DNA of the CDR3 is TGTGCCAGCGGTGATATAGGGTCCTCCGAGCAGTACTTC. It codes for CASGDIGSSEQYF.

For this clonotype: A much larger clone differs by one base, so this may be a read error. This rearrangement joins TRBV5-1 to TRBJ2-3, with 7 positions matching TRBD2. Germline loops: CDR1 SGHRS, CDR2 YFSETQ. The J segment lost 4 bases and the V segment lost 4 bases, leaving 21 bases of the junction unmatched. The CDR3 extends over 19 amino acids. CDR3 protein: CASSGPRDYQPSPPDTQYF. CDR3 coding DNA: TGCGCCAGCAGCGGGCCCCGGGACTACCAACCCTCCCCCCCAGATACGCAGTATTTT.

The CDR3 sequence: CASSWGTGTSTDTQYF. In nucleotides, the CDR3 is TGTGCCAGCAGTTGGGGGACAGGGACTAGCACAGATACGCAGTATTTT. This chain links TRBV12-3 or TRBV12-4 with TRBJ2-3; 9 bases map to TRBD1. The V segment lost 4 bases and the J segment 0 bases; nucleotides outside the gene matches: 5. This CDR3 is 16 amino acids long.

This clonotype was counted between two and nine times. CDR3 sequence: CASSESHGRFLNTEAFF. The CDR3 region has the DNA TGTGCCAGCAGTGAAAGCCACGGGCGTTTTTTAAACACTGAAGCTTTCTTT. The gene calls are TRBV6-1 and TRBJ1-1; D ambiguous. V was trimmed by 2 bases and J by 2 bases, leaving 18 bases between them. CDR3 length equals 17 residues. In germline, CDR1 is MNHNS, CDR2 SASEGT.

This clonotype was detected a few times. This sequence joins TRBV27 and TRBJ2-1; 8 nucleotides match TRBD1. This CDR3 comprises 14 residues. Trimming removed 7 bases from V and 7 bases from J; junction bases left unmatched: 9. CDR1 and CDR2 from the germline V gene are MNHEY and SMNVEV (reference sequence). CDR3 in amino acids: CASNTGTGPNEQFF. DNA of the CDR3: TGTGCCAGCAATACCGGGACAGGACCGAATGAGCAGTTCTTC.

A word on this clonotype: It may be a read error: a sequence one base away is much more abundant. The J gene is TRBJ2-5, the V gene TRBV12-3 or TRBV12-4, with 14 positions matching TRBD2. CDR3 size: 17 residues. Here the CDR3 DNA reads TGTGTCAGCAGTCCCCCGGGACTAGCGGGAGATCAAGAGACCCAGTACTTC. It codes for CVSSPPGLAGDQETQYF.

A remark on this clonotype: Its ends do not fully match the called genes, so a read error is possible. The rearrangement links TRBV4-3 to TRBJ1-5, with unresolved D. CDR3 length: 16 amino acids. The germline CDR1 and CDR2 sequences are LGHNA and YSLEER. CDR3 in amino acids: CASSQAWGFSNPPPHF. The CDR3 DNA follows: TGCGCCAGCAGCCAAGCTTGGGGATTCAGCAATCCGCCCCCGCATTTT.

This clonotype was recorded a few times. DNA for the CDR3: TGTGCCAGCAGTTACTCGATAAATGGAGACACTCGAACAGATACGCAGTATTTT. It encodes CASSYSINGDTRTDTQYF. The V and J genes are TRBV6-2 or TRBV6-3 and TRBJ2-3, with D unresolved. The CDR3 contains 18 residues. Per germline, CDR1 MNHEY and CDR2 SVGEGT. Trimming took off 0 bases at V and 3 bases at J, with 19 bases between the two ends.

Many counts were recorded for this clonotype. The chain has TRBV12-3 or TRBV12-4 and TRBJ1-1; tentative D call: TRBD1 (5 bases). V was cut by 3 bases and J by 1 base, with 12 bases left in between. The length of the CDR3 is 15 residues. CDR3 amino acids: CASSFFEGSNTEAFF. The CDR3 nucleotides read TGTGCCAGCAGTTTCTTTGAGGGGTCGAACACTGAAGCTTTCTTT.

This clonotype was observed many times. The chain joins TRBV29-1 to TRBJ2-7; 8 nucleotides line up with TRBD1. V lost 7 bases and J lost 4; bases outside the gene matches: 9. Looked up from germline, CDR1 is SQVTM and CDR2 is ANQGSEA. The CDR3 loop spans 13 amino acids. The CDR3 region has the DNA TGCAGCGGGGGCAGGGGGCAGGGGTACGAGCAGTACTTC. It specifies CSGGRGQGYEQYF.

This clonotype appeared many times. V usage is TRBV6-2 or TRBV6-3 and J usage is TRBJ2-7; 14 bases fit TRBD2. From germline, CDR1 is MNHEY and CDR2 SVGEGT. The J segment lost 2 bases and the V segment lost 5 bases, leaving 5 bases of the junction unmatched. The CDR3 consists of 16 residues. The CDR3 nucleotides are TGTGCCAGCAGTCCTCCGACTAGCGGGAGGGCCTACGAGCAGTACTTC. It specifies CASSPPTSGRAYEQYF.

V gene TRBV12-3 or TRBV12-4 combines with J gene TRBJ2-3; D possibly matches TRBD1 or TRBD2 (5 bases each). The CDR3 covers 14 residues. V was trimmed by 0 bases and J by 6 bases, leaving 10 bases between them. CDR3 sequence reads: CASSLAGVSDTQYF. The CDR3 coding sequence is TGTGCCAGCAGTTTAGCGGGGGTTTCGGATACGCAGTATTTT.

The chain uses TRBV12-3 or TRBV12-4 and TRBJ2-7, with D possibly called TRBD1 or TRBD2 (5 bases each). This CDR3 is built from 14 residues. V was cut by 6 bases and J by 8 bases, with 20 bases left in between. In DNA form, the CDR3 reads TGTGCCAGCAGCTCACTGACTGGGACCTCCAAGCAGTACTTC. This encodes CASSSLTGTSKQYF.

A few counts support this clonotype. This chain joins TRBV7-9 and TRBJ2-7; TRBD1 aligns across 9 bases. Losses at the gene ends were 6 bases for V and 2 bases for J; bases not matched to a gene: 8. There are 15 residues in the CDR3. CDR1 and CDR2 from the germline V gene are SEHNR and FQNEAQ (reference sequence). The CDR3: CASSSQGASTYEQYF. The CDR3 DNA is TGTGCCAGCAGTTCACAGGGGGCAAGTACCTACGAGCAGTACTTC.

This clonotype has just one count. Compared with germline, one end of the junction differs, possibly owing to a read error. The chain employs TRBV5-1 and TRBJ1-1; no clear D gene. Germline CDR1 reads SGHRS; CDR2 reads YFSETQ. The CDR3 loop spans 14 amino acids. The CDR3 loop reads CASSPPELNTAAFF. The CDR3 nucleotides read TGCGCCAGCAGTCCCCCTGAGCTGAACACTGCAGCTTTCTTT. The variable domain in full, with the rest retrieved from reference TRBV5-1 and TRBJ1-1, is KAGVTQTPRYLIKTRGQQVTLSCSPISGHRSVSWYQQTPGQGLQFLFEYFSETQRNKGNFPGRFSGRQFSNSRSEMNVSTLELGDSALYLCASSPPELNTAAFFGQGTRLTVV.

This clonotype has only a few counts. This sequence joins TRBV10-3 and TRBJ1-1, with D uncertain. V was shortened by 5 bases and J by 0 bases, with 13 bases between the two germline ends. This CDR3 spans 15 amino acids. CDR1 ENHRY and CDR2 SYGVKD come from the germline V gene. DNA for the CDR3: TGTGCCATCAGTCCCTTGGGCGGCCTGAACACTGAAGCTTTCTTT. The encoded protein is CAISPLGGLNTEAFF.

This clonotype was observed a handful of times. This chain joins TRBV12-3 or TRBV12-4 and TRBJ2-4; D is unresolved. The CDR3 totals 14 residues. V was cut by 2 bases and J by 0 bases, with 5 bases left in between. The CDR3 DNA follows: TGTGCCAGCAGTTTATTGTTAGCCAAAAACATTCAGTACTTC. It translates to CASSLLLAKNIQYF.

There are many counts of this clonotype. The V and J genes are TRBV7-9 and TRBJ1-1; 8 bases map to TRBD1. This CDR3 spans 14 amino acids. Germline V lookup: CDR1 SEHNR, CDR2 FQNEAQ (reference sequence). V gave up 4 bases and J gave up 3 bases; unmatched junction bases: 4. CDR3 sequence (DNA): TGTGCCAGCAGCTCTGAGGACAGGGACACTGAAGCTTTCTTT. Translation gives CASSSEDRDTEAFF. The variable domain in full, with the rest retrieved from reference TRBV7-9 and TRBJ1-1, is DTGVSQNPRHKITKRGQNVTFRCDPISEHNRLYWYRQTLGQGPEFLTYFQNEAQLEKSRLLSDRFSAERPKGSFSTLEIQRTEQGDSAMYLCASSSEDRDTEAFFGQGTRLTVV.

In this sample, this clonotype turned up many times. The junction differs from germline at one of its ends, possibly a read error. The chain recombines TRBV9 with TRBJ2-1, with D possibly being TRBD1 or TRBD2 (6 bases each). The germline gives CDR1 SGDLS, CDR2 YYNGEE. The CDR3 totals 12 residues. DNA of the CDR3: TGTGCCAGCAGCAAGGGAACGGGGGCCCAGGCCTTC. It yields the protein CASSKGTGAQAF.

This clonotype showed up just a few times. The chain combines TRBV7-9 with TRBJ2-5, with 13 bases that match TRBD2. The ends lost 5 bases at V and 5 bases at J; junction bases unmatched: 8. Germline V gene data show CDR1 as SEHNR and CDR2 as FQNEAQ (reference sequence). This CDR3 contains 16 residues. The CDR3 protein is CASSPGTSGVRETQYF. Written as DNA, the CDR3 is TGTGCCAGCAGCCCGGGGACTAGCGGGGTCCGGGAGACCCAGTACTTC.

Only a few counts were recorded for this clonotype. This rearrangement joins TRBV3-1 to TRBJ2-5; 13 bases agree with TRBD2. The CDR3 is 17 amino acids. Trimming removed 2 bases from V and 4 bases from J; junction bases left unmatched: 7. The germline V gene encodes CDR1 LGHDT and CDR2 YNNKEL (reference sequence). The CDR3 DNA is TGTGCCAGCAGCCAACCCACTAGCGGGAGGGCCGGAGAGACCCAGTACTTC. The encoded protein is CASSQPTSGRAGETQYF.

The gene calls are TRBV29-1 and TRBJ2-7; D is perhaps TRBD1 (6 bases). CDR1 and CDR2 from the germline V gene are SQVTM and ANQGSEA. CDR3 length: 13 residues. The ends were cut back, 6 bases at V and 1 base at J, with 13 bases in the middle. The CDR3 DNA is TGCAGCGTACGGACAGAGCCTTCCTACGAGCAGTACTTC. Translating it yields CSVRTEPSYEQYF.

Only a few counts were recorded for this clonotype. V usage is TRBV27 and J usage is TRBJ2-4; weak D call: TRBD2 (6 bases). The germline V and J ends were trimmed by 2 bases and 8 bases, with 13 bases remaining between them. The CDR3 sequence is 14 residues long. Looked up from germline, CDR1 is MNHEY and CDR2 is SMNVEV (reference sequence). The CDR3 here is CASSLTATSYIQYF. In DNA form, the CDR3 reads TGTGCCAGCAGTTTAACCGCGACTAGTTACATTCAGTACTTC.